A selection of T cell receptor beta chains follows, all from one sample in a study of blood T cells in healthy people across ages. TCRdb itself ran the 5' RACE reads through MiXCR, one entry per CDR3 protein. The data hold about 970,000 distinct CDR3 sequences, with around 54% observed a single time. Sequenced material: blood. The receptor source for this set is a woman aged 55-75 years in good health. Each CDR3 is given with its conserved first and last residue.

v_call cdr3_length cdr3_aa
TRBV27 14 CASSYTGLYYEQYF
TRBV28 15 CASETPSGSRETQYF
TRBV7-9 15 CASSLTGQGAYEQYF
TRBV6-5 14 CASRRGGLGDEQFF
TRBV5-1 15 CASSFDFSSVETQYF
TRBV13 15 CASSLGPQVTDTQYF
TRBV7-2 12 CASSFPREPQHF
TRBV6-5 14 CASSLDRGLEKLFF
TRBV6-2/TRBV6-3 15 CASRRSGRPSYEQYF
TRBV27 14 CASSAQQRSYEQYF
TRBV28 14 CASSRWDRADEQYF
TRBV20-1 13 CSARGGATDTQYF
TRBV20-1 15 CSARDPDSPSYEQYF
TRBV7-8 14 CASSLERFRYEQYF
TRBV12-3/TRBV12-4 14 CASRQGALNQPQHF
TRBV7-9 14 CASSLAQVLLGYTF
TRBV29-1 12 CSVGQGGNEQFF
TRBV7-9 19 CASSFPGQGATVWDSPLHF
TRBV6-2/TRBV6-3 12 CASSYSSGWQYF
TRBV28 12 CASNSGPYEQYF
TRBV12-3/TRBV12-4 15 CASSLFRTRGNEQFF
TRBV6-2/TRBV6-3 15 CASTPRPRLDTEAFF
TRBV7-2 15 CASSTTSGDYNEQFF
TRBV29-1 14 CSVRGTNSYNEQFF
TRBV6-6 13 CASSYEERSPLHF
TRBV7-9 16 CASSWGQASKLGTQYF
TRBV12-3/TRBV12-4 14 CASSLNAEAWLAFF
TRBV30 17 CAWSGTKLAGPYNEQFF
TRBV4-2 15 CASSQDPGINGKLFF
TRBV29-1 13 CSVEKTGTYGYTF
TRBV20-1 14 CSAARTGSPGTQYF
TRBV27 16 CASTSLLGGSYNEQFF
TRBV7-6 13 CTSSQTENYEQYF
TRBV6-2/TRBV6-3 16 CASSYSIGTGAYEQYF
TRBV18 12 CASSSNGYEQYF
TRBV7-9 17 CASSSQGTPKGANVLTF
TRBV7-9 15 CASSPNRDSGTEAFF
TRBV20-1 13 CSAIQFDYNEQFF
TRBV10-3 12 CAIGTGEEKLFF
TRBV28 14 CASSSSDRYNEQFF
TRBV25-1 15 CASRPSGRAQETQYF
TRBV7-8 14 CASSFNRGTYEQYF